This T cell receptor (beta chain) was identified during a study of OX40 agonist ivuxolimab in advanced cancers. The overall study: Participants, about 83% male, averaged around 60 years of age, ranging from 23 to 79.

As to this clone: As yet, its antigen is unknown.

TCRdb keeps only in-frame clones here, not all; method: immunoSEQ multiplex PCR. Of about 14,000 clones listed, about 81% were seen once; the top ten hold around 45%. Study-level findings and limits: People who partly responded at 0.1-3.0 mg/kg had some of the least clonal expansion seen. Expanded clones tended on average to be more numerous among CD8+ T cells than CD4+.

CDR1 is SGHAT, CDR2 FQNNGV, per germline. The CDR3 contains 14 residues. Trimming removed 7 bases at V and 1 base at J, with 12 bases between. The clonotype comes from an adult with an advanced solid tumor such as melanoma, head and neck, liver or kidney cancer. The starting material was CD4+ or CD8+ T cells sorted from blood, obtained in a trial of the OX40 agonist ivuxolimab. The V and J genes are TRBV11-2 and TRBJ2-3; D not certain. The CDR3 coding sequence is TGTGCCAGCACACGGACCTCCCGCACAGATACGCAGTATTTT. Encoded protein: CASTRTSRTDTQYF.